Presented here are 32 T cell receptor beta chains from one specimen sequenced in a study of T cells in Graves' hyperthyroidism and ophthalmopathy. Using RNA transcripts as the source, TCR beta CDR3 regions were amplified. The HTBI primer set was used in a first-round RT-PCR of the TCR CDR3. TCRdb re-derived calls from the multiplex PCR reads in MiXCR, one entry per CDR3 protein. The repertoire holds around 620,000 distinct CDR3 sequences, with roughly 15% as singletons. The sequenced sample consisted of blood. Receptors were obtained from a woman younger than 45 with Graves' hyperthyroidism.

About this clonotype: This clone may be a read error of a much larger clone one base away. The chain combines TRBV28 with TRBJ1-2; TRBD1 matches at 8 bases. The CDR3 is 15 amino acids. Germline trimming cut 5 bases from V and 7 bases from J; bases unmatched to any gene: 12. Germline assignment: CDR1 MDHEN and CDR2 SYDVKM. CDR3 sequence reads: CASSLRTGSIRGYTF. The CDR3 DNA sequence: TGTGCCAGCAGTCTAAGGACAGGGTCCATACGTGGCTACACCTTC.

The sample holds many counts of this clonotype. This rearrangement joins TRBV6-2 or TRBV6-3 to TRBJ2-1; no definite D call. V was trimmed by 0 bases and J by 4 bases, leaving 10 bases between them. CDR1 and CDR2 from the germline V gene are MNHEY and SVGEGT. The length of the CDR3 is 15 residues. CDR3 protein: CASSYSVGGYNEQFF. CDR3 DNA: TGTGCCAGCAGTTACTCGGTAGGTGGTTACAATGAGCAGTTCTTC.

At least ten counts were recorded for this clonotype. The CDR3 sequence: CATSDARTSGSGLSFESYNEQFF. CDR3 DNA: TGTGCCACCAGTGATGCCCGGACTAGCGGGAGCGGTCTGTCTTTCGAGTCCTACAATGAGCAGTTCTTC. The chain couples TRBV24-1 to TRBJ2-1, with 13 bases lining up with TRBD2. V trimming: 3 bases; J trimming: 1 base; junction bases outside the gene matches: 20. Germline CDR1 is KGHDR and CDR2 is SFDVKD. The CDR3 sequence is 23 residues long.

This chain links TRBV27 with TRBJ2-1; a possible D gene is TRBD2 (5 bases). The CDR3 runs 15 residues. Trimming took 3 bases from V and 12 from J, leaving 21 bases between them. Germline V gives CDR1 MNHEY, CDR2 SMNVEV (reference sequence). The CDR3: CASSFLGLREKGQFF. Written as DNA, the CDR3 is TGTGCCAGCAGTTTCTTGGGATTGAGGGAAAAGGGGCAGTTCTTC.

This clonotype was found many times. The chain recombines TRBV11-2 with TRBJ2-7; possibly TRBD1 or TRBD2 for D (5 bases each). Trimming took off 4 bases at V and 3 bases at J, with 13 bases between the two ends. Germline V gene lookup returns CDR1 SGHAT and CDR2 FQNNGV. This CDR3 region has 14 residues. The CDR3 spells CASSWGKGFYEQYF. The CDR3, as DNA: TGTGCCAGCAGCTGGGGGAAGGGGTTCTACGAGCAGTACTTC.

In this sample, this clonotype turned up many times. The DNA of the CDR3 is TGTGCCAGCAGCTTATTTCTCGGTTTAGCTTATACGCAGTATTTT. Translated: CASSLFLGLAYTQYF. V and J are TRBV7-3 and TRBJ2-3; no clear D gene. Trimming took off 2 bases at V and 7 bases at J, with 16 bases between the two ends. Germline CDR1 reads SGHTA; CDR2 reads FQGTGA. CDR3 length equals 15 residues. The full variable domain, its missing parts supplied by reference TRBV7-3 and TRBJ2-3, is GAGVSQTPSNKVTEKGKYVELRCDPISGHTALYWYRQSLGQGPEFLIYFQGTGAADDSGLPNDRFFAVRPEGSVSTLKIQRTERGDSAVYLCASSLFLGLAYTQYFGPGTRLTVL.

The genes are TRBV27 and TRBJ2-5; D is possibly TRBD2 (5 bases). Germline lookup yields CDR1 MNHEY and CDR2 SMNVEV (reference sequence). This CDR3 is built from 14 residues. V gave up 5 bases and J gave up 2 bases, with 12 bases separating them. CDR3 region: CASSLFPGQETQYF. The CDR3 nucleotides read TGTGCCAGCAGTCTCTTCCCGGGACAAGAGACCCAGTACTTC.

Ten or more counts support this clonotype. The gene calls are TRBV10-3 and TRBJ2-7; TRBD2 agrees at 13 bases. The CDR3 totals 15 residues. Germline loops: CDR1 ENHRY, CDR2 SYGVKD. With 3 bases clipped from V and 6 bases from J, the junction kept 5 bases outside the gene matches. The CDR3 reads CAISDRTSGSSEQYF. The CDR3 nucleotides are TGTGCCATCAGTGACCGGACTAGCGGGAGTAGCGAGCAGTACTTC.

This clonotype was counted many times. J is TRBJ2-7 and V is TRBV12-3 or TRBV12-4; D not resolved. Trimming removed 5 bases from V and 6 bases from J, with 11 bases in between. CDR3 length equals 12 residues. The DNA of the CDR3 is TGTGCCAGCAGTCTAGTCTCCGGCGAGCAGTACTTC. It codes for CASSLVSGEQYF.

This clonotype was seen at least ten times. The CDR3 loop reads CASSLGIGDMNTEAFF. In DNA, the CDR3 is TGCGCCAGCAGCTTGGGAATCGGAGACATGAACACTGAAGCTTTCTTT. The J gene is TRBJ1-1, the V gene TRBV5-1, with D uncertain. The CDR3 runs to 16 residues. Trimming removed 0 bases at V and 0 bases at J, with 12 bases between. CDR1 SGHRS and CDR2 YFSETQ come from the germline V gene.

This clonotype was seen many times. This chain connects TRBV2 to TRBJ2-7, with TRBD1 identical over 9 bases. The CDR3 has 15 amino acids. Germline V lookup: CDR1 SNHLY, CDR2 FYNNEI. V trimming: 5 bases; J trimming: 0 bases; junction bases outside the gene matches: 5. The DNA of the CDR3 is TGTGCCAGCAGTACGGACAGGGGAGGCTCCTACGAGCAGTACTTC. Translated: CASSTDRGGSYEQYF.

In this sample, this clonotype turned up a few times. The J gene is TRBJ2-5, the V gene TRBV27; TRBD1 matches at 7 bases. The V gene's germline CDR1 is MNHEY and CDR2 SMNVEV (reference sequence). The V segment lost 6 bases and the J segment 0 bases; nucleotides outside the gene matches: 7. The CDR3 sequence is 15 residues long. This CDR3 is CASSQATGNQETQYF. In DNA, the CDR3 is TGTGCCAGCAGCCAAGCGACAGGGAACCAAGAGACCCAGTACTTC.

The V call is TRBV30, the J call TRBJ2-7; D is possibly TRBD1 or TRBD2 (5 bases each). V was trimmed by 3 bases and J by 0 bases, leaving 12 bases between them. The CDR3 extends over 14 amino acids. Germline CDR1 reads GTSNPN; CDR2 reads SVGIG (reference sequence). The CDR3 DNA follows: TGTGCCTGGAGGGGGGTTGGGGTCTCCTACGAGCAGTACTTC. This gives the protein CAWRGVGVSYEQYF.

J is TRBJ2-1 and V is TRBV29-1; 13 bases map to TRBD2. V gave up 5 bases and J gave up 4 bases; unmatched junction bases: 8. This CDR3 contains 16 residues. The germline CDR1 and CDR2 sequences are SQVTM and ANQGSEA. The CDR3 coding sequence is TGCAGCGTTCCCTCCGGGACTAGCGGGGTTTACAATGAGCAGTTCTTC. It yields the protein CSVPSGTSGVYNEQFF.

The chain joins TRBV15 to TRBJ2-7; 7 nucleotides agree with TRBD1. Germline CDR1 and CDR2: LNHNV and YYDKDF (reference sequence). This CDR3 is built from 17 residues. The V gene end was trimmed by 5 bases and the J gene end by 6 bases; junction bases not matched to a gene: 19. The CDR3 sequence is CATSDSTAGRGLSEQYF. The CDR3 DNA is TGTGCCACCAGCGACTCCACCGCGGGCAGGGGGTTAAGCGAGCAGTACTTC.

This clonotype was counted a few times. The V and J genes are TRBV30 and TRBJ1-3, with 7 bases that match TRBD1. Germline values: CDR1 GTSNPN, CDR2 SVGIG (reference sequence). The junction had 9 bases not matched to a gene; V was cut back by 4 bases and J by 0 bases. The CDR3 contains 16 residues. The CDR3: CAWKTGRRVSGNTIYF. CDR3 nucleotide sequence: TGTGCCTGGAAGACAGGGAGAAGAGTCTCTGGAAACACCATATATTTT.

This clonotype has at least ten counts. The rearrangement uses TRBV7-2 and TRBJ2-7; D unclear. Trimming left V 2 bases short and J 2 bases short, with 7 bases between. This CDR3 spans 13 amino acids. Germline lookup yields CDR1 SGHTA and CDR2 FQGNSA. CDR3 residues: CASSLRRPYEQYF. CDR3 coding DNA: TGTGCCAGCAGCTTACGAAGACCCTACGAGCAGTACTTC.

This clonotype has a handful of counts. V usage is TRBV2 and J usage is TRBJ2-3, with D perhaps matching TRBD2 (6 bases). The CDR3 has 14 amino acids. Per germline, CDR1 SNHLY and CDR2 FYNNEI. Between the trimmed V and J ends, which lost 9 bases and 2 bases, there was a span of 15 bases. The CDR3 is CASTPGLHTDTQYF. Written as DNA, the CDR3 is TGTGCCAGTACCCCGGGACTCCACACAGATACGCAGTATTTT.

This clonotype was counted between two and nine times. CDR3 nucleotide sequence: TGTGCCAGCAGCTTAATAGAACGGATGAACACTGAAGCTTTCTTT. Its protein product is CASSLIERMNTEAFF. V and J are TRBV11-2 and TRBJ1-1; D call uncertain. Germline assignment: CDR1 SGHAT and CDR2 FQNNGV. Trimming removed 2 bases from V and 0 bases from J, with 10 bases in between. The CDR3 length is 15 residues.

CDR3 residues: CASTPPTVNTEAFF. The CDR3 DNA reads TGTGCCAGTACCCCCCCGACAGTGAACACTGAAGCTTTCTTT. The gene calls are TRBV19 and TRBJ1-1, with D perhaps matching TRBD1 (5 bases). From germline, CDR1 is LNHDA and CDR2 SQIVND (reference sequence). The CDR3 has 14 amino acids. The V end lost 7 bases, the J end lost 0 bases, and 12 bases lay between the germline ends.

On this clonotype: A much larger clone sits a single nucleotide away, making a read error possible. The chain is built from TRBV27 and TRBJ2-7, with 8 bases lining up with TRBD1. Germline V gene sequence: CDR1 MNHEY, CDR2 SMNVEV (reference sequence). CDR3 length: 15 amino acids. CDR3 region: CASSLRGQEYYEQHF. The CDR3 nucleotides are TGTGCCAGCAGTTTAAGGGGACAGGAGTACTACGAGCAGCACTTC.

Ten or more counts support this clonotype. The chain uses TRBV5-1 and TRBJ2-3; D tentatively reads TRBD1 or TRBD2 (7 bases each). In germline, CDR1 is SGHRS, CDR2 YFSETQ. V was clipped by 3 bases and J by 2 bases, with 19 bases between them. The CDR3 covers 17 residues. Written as DNA, the CDR3 is TGCGCCAGCAGCTGGGGACAGCGGGATTTACTCACAGATACGCAGTATTTT. This translates into CASSWGQRDLLTDTQYF.

This clonotype was seen many times. The V call is TRBV12-3 or TRBV12-4, the J call TRBJ2-7; no clear D. CDR3 length: 14 residues. V was clipped by 2 bases and J by 2 bases, with 10 bases between them. The CDR3 DNA follows: TGTGCCAGCAGTTTACGGGCAGTTGCCTACGAGCAGTACTTC. This translates into CASSLRAVAYEQYF.

This sequence joins TRBV30 and TRBJ2-3; possible D gene TRBD1, 5 bases. CDR3 length: 10 amino acids. CDR1 and CDR2 (germline): GTSNPN, SVGIG (reference sequence). V dropped 7 bases and J dropped 13 bases, with 15 bases sitting between them. In nucleotides, the CDR3 is TGTGCCTCCCAGGGCCCTACAAAGTATTTT. This codes for CASQGPTKYF.

This clonotype was observed at least ten times. This rearrangement joins TRBV2 to TRBJ2-1; a weak D match, TRBD2 (6 bases). The CDR3 runs 15 residues. In germline, CDR1 is SNHLY, CDR2 FYNNEI. The V end lost 1 base, the J end lost 10 bases, and 17 bases lay between the germline ends. This CDR3 reads CASSEGGGHVWEQFF. The CDR3 nucleotides are TGTGCCAGCAGTGAAGGTGGAGGGCACGTGTGGGAGCAGTTCTTC.

This clonotype was seen at least ten times. V is TRBV20-1 and J is TRBJ2-1; 9 bases agree with TRBD1. The CDR3 is 15 residues long. Germline CDR1 is DFQATT and CDR2 is SNEGSKA (reference sequence). Losses at the gene ends were 3 bases for V and 3 bases for J; bases not matched to a gene: 6. CDR3 coding DNA: TGCAGTGCTAGTGACGACAGGGGGAACTACAATGAGCAGTTCTTC. This gives the protein CSASDDRGNYNEQFF.

This clonotype was counted ten times or more. The V call is TRBV18, the J call TRBJ2-7; no firm D call. The germline V and J ends were trimmed by 3 bases and 7 bases, with 13 bases remaining between them. The CDR3 runs 13 residues. Germline loops: CDR1 KGHSH, CDR2 LQKENI. Here the CDR3 DNA reads TGTGCCAGCTCACCGGACGGTATACGGGAGCAGTACTTC. This codes for CASSPDGIREQYF. The complete variable domain, with remaining parts taken from reference TRBV18 and TRBJ2-7, reads NAGVMQNPRHLVRRRGQEARLRCSPMKGHSHVYWYRQLPEEGLKFMVYLQKENIIDESGMPKERFSAEFPKEGPSILRIQQVVRGDSAAYFCASSPDGIREQYFGPGTRLTVT.

This clonotype came up many times. V gene TRBV28 combines with J gene TRBJ2-7; TRBD2 might be the D (6 bases). The CDR3 length is 14 residues. Germline V gene data show CDR1 as MDHEN and CDR2 as SYDVKM. V shed 6 bases and J shed 6 bases, with 18 bases lying between them. For the CDR3, the DNA is TGTGCCAGCAGCCCCTCTCCCCTCGGGGGCGAGCAGTACTTC. As protein: CASSPSPLGGEQYF.

Remarks on this clonotype: A much larger clone is a single base away; this may be a read error. CDR3 region: CASRQTGLGEQYF. CDR3 DNA: TGTGCCAGCAGACAGACAGGGTTGGGTGAGCAGTACTTC. V usage is TRBV28 and J usage is TRBJ2-7; 7 bases are shared with TRBD1. Unmatched junction bases numbered 9, after V lost 6 bases and J lost 7 bases. CDR3 length equals 13 residues. From germline, CDR1 is MDHEN and CDR2 SYDVKM.

This clonotype was counted only a few times. The chain combines TRBV6-1 with TRBJ2-7, with D hard to call. The CDR3 is 11 amino acids. Deletions cut 3 bases from V and 5 bases from J, with 5 bases between. In germline, CDR1 is MNHNS, CDR2 SASEGT. The CDR3 here is CASSDFNEQYF. CDR3 DNA sequence: TGTGCCAGCAGTGACTTTAACGAGCAGTACTTC.

This clonotype was counted between two and nine times. The rearrangement joins TRBV6-2 or TRBV6-3 to TRBJ1-1; no definite D call. This CDR3 has 10 amino acids. The V end was cut by 2 bases, the J end by 10 bases, with 5 bases between. Germline CDR1 MNHEY, CDR2 SVGEGT. The CDR3 coding sequence is TGTGCCAGCAGTTACGGAGCAGCTTTCTTT. Protein sequence: CASSYGAAFF.

This clonotype was observed a handful of times. This chain connects TRBV9 to TRBJ1-2, with a tentative D call TRBD1 (6 bases). The CDR3 consists of 14 residues. Trimming pared 4 bases from V and 5 bases from J, leaving 15 bases between. Germline V gives CDR1 SGDLS, CDR2 YYNGEE. The CDR3 loop is CASSLGQYGYGYTF. CDR3 sequence (DNA): TGTGCCAGCAGCCTTGGACAGTATGGTTATGGCTACACCTTC.